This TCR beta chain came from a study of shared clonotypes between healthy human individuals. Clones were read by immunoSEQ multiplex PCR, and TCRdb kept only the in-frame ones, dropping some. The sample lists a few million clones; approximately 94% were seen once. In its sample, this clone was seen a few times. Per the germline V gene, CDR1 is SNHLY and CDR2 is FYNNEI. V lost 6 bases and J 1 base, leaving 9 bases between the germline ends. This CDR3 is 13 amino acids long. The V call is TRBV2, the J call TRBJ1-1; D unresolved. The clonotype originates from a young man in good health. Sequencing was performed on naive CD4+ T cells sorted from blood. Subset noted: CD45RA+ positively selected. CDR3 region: CASRAEGNTEAFF. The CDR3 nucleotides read TGTGCCAGCAGGGCGGAGGGGAACACTGAAGCTTTCTTT. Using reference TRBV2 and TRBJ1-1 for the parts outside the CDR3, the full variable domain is EPEVTQTPSHQVTQMGQEVILRCVPISNHLYFYWYRQILGQKVEFLVSFYNNEISEKSEIFDDQFSVERPDGSNFTLKIRSTKLEDSAMYFCASRAEGNTEAFFGQGTRLTVV.